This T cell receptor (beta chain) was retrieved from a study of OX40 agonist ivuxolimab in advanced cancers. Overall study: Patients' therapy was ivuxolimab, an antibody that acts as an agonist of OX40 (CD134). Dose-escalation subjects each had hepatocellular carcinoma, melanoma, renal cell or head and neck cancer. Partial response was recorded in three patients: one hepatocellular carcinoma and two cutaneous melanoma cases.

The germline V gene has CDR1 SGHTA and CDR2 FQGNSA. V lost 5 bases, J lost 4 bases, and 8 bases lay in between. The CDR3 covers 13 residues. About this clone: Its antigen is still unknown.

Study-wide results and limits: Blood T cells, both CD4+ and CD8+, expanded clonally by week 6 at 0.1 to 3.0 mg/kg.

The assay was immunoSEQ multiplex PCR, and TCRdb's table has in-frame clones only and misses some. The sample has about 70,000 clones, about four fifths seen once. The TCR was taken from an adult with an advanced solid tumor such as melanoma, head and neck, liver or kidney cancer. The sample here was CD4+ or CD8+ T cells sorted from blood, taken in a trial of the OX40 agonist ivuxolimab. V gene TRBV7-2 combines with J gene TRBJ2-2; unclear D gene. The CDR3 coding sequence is TGTGCCAGCAGCAAGCTAGGCACCGGGGAGCTGTTTTTT. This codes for CASSKLGTGELFF.